Listed below are T cell receptor beta chains from one sample, sequenced in a study of beta chain features in type 1 diabetes. Data came from immunoSEQ multiplex PCR; TCRdb stores just in-frame clones and leaves some out. The sample lists 330,000 or so clones; around an eighth were seen once. Sequenced input: naive CD4+ T cells from blood. These receptor sequences come from a woman younger than 35 with type 1 diabetes. CDR3s include the opening cysteine and the closing phenylalanine or tryptophan. Each record gives: clone size, V gene, D gene, J gene, CDR3 protein, CDR3 DNA. The D gene is left open where the match is weak. Clone size is stated in some rows and not others, as once, few, many or a class when expanded.

few	TRBV18	NA	TRBJ1-1	CASSEGQNTEAFF	TGTGCCAGCTCCGAAGGACAGAACACTGAAGCTTTCTTT
NA	TRBV30	NA	TRBJ1-2	CAWSVRLGGGYTF	TGTGCCTGGAGTGTAAGACTGGGCGGGGGCTACACCTTC
NA	TRBV5-1	TRBD1	TRBJ2-6	CASSATGSSGANVLTF	TGCGCCAGCAGCGCGACAGGGAGCTCTGGGGCCAACGTCCTGACTTTC
NA	TRBV5-1	NA	TRBJ2-1	CASSFGVGGGEQFF	TGCGCCAGCAGCTTTGGCGTGGGAGGGGGAGAGCAGTTCTTC
few	TRBV5-4	NA	TRBJ2-3	CASSQFSEDTQYF	TGCGCCAGCAGCCAGTTTAGCGAGGATACGCAGTATTTT
NA	TRBV18	NA	TRBJ1-4	CASSPGQTDEKLFF	TGTGCCAGCTCACCAGGGCAAACAGATGAAAAACTGTTTTTT
few	TRBV29-1	NA	TRBJ1-1	CSVEGWGGRSTEAFF	TGCAGCGTTGAAGGGTGGGGGGGGCGTTCGACTGAAGCTTTCTTT
few	TRBV9	NA	TRBJ1-6	CASRAGQNNSPLHF	TGTGCCAGCAGGGCTGGACAGAATAATTCACCCCTCCACTTT
NA	TRBV28	TRBD1	TRBJ2-1	CASTRDSYNEQFF	TGTGCCAGCACCCGGGACAGTTACAATGAGCAGTTCTTC
few	TRBV5-4	NA	TRBJ2-6	CASSPGGTPPSGANVLTF	TGTGCCAGCAGCCCTGGCGGTACGCCCCCGTCTGGGGCCAACGTCCTGACTTTC
NA	TRBV7-8	NA	TRBJ1-6	CASSPRRIQGSGNSPLHF	TGTGCCAGCAGCCCGCGGAGGATCCAGGGGTCGGGTAATTCACCCCTCCACTTT
few	TRBV10-3	TRBD2	TRBJ2-7	CATGTSGIYYEQYF	TGTGCCACCGGGACTAGCGGGATCTACTACGAGCAGTACTTC
few	TRBV30	NA	TRBJ2-7	CAWRGLIPYEQYF	TGTGCCTGGAGAGGACTGATTCCCTACGAGCAGTACTTC
NA	TRBV5-4	TRBD2	TRBJ2-1	CASSRGDYNEQFF	TGTGCCAGCAGCCGGGGGGACTACAATGAGCAGTTCTTC
NA	TRBV21-1	NA	TRBJ2-1	CASSKKDGRSYNEQFF	TGTGCCAGCAGCAAAAAGGACGGGAGGTCCTACAATGAGCAGTTCTTC
few	TRBV5-1	TRBD2	TRBJ2-3	CASSFLAGGTDTQYF	TGCGCCAGCAGCTTCCTAGCGGGGGGCACAGATACGCAGTATTTT
NA	TRBV10-3	NA	TRBJ1-5	CAISESIGADNQPQHF	TGTGCCATCAGTGAGTCGATAGGGGCAGACAATCAGCCCCAGCATTTT
NA	TRBV4-3	TRBD1	TRBJ1-2	CASSRTGDGYTF	TGCGCCAGCAGCCGGACAGGGGATGGCTACACCTTC
NA	TRBV28	NA	TRBJ1-1	CASSFVDRVYHYPEAFF	TGTGCCAGCAGTTTCGTCGACCGGGTGTACCACTATCCTGAAGCTTTCTTT
few	TRBV5-8	NA	TRBJ2-5	CASSPLVRETQYF	TGTGCCAGCAGCCCACTAGTCCGGGAGACCCAGTACTTC